The entry below describes one TCR beta chain. The entry originates in a study of blood T cell repertoires in COVID-19. About the study: Whether acute or convalescent, the COVID-19 samples came from the United States, Italy and Spain. The cDNA or gDNA used as material had been derived from T cells, B-cell-depleted T cells, or PBMCs.

Germline V lookup: CDR1 LGHNA, CDR2 YSLEER. V shed 0 bases and J 2 bases; nucleotides not matched to a gene: 5. CDR3 length: 16 amino acids. In the original workflow: Reference gene primer amplification yielded estimated nucleated cell counts. This table comes from immunoSEQ multiplex PCR, and its TCRdb copy is limited to in-frame clones, with some not included. V and J calls and clone size are as listed in that table; D and trimming were resolved from the DNA. The sample has roughly 190,000 clones; 88% are singletons. The receptor was derived from a human donor in a cohort sampled during active COVID-19. The chain joins TRBV4-3 to TRBJ2-5; TRBD2 matches 8 bases. Sample: peripheral blood. The chain's CDR3 is CASSQESSGGQETQYF. CDR3 DNA sequence: TGCGCCAGCAGCCAAGAGTCGAGCGGGGGACAAGAGACCCAGTACTTC.